This T cell receptor (beta chain) was sequenced for a study of human T cells and chemical hapten exposure. Findings and caveats of the study: Expanded TCRs created a significantly greater count of big CDR3 similarity clusters than controls did.

As for this clonotype: Its antigen remains unidentified.

This CDR3 has 14 amino acids. Trimming took 5 bases from V and 3 from J, leaving 11 bases between them. Time point defined: patch test 1, 2 weeks after DPC sensitization. Treatment of the sample: therapeutic diphenylcyclopropenone sensitization with weekly scalp DPC. Total RNA was extracted from unfractionated whole blood. Blood collection happened ahead of applying each patch test. In TCRdb, the RACE reads were re-called with MiXCR into one record per CDR3 protein. The repertoire consists of some 43,000 distinct CDR3 sequences, with over 3.5% occurring once and the leading ten covering around 28%. The chain employs TRBV12-3 or TRBV12-4 and TRBJ1-5; a weak D match, TRBD1 (5 bases). The input for sequencing was whole blood, taken in connection with sensitization to the hapten diphenylcyclopropenone (DPC). The sequence was collected from a man over 45 with alopecia areata. Some clones in this sample may be carry-over from other donors' samples. The CDR3 nucleotides read TGTGCCAGCAGTCCCGGGGACTACAATCAGCCCCAGCATTTT. Amino acids: CASSPGDYNQPQHF.